These 23 T cell receptor beta chains were sequenced from one sample in a study of cytomegalovirus exposure and HLA in healthy donors. The PCR was carried out with 60 Vbeta primers and 13 Jbeta primers. Using immunoSEQ multiplex PCR, the repertoire was profiled, and TCRdb retains in-frame clones only, with some absent. The sample carries roughly 150,000 clones, around 73% recorded once. Sequenced input: PBMCs. The receptor set was obtained from a young woman in good health and CMV-seropositive.

This chain joins TRBV11-2 and TRBJ1-2; 10 nucleotides align to TRBD1. There are 16 residues in the CDR3. Germline CDR1 and CDR2: SGHAT and FQNNGV. V lost 0 bases, J lost 13 bases, and 14 bases stayed unmatched. CDR3 DNA sequence: TGTGCCAGCAGCTTAGATAAGGGACAGGGGAGGACCGTCGGCACCTTC. Protein product: CASSLDKGQGRTVGTF.

The rearrangement links TRBV19 to TRBJ2-1; tentative D call: TRBD2 (6 bases). The CDR3 has 13 amino acids. CDR1 and CDR2 (germline): LNHDA, SQIVND (reference sequence). Trimming stripped 4 bases from V and 5 bases from J, with 9 bases between. Here the CDR3 reads CASSTEGNNEQFF. CDR3 coding DNA: TGTGCCAGTAGTACGGAGGGGAACAATGAGCAGTTCTTC.

The chain combines TRBV6-4 with TRBJ2-2, with 12 positions matching TRBD2. J was trimmed by 5 bases and V by 8 bases; bases with no gene match: 3. Germline CDR1 reads MRHNA; CDR2 reads SNTAGT. This CDR3 is built from 14 residues. As DNA, the CDR3 is TGTGCCAGCCGACTAGCGGGGGATACCGGGGAGCTGTTTTTT. It codes for CASRLAGDTGELFF.

The V and J genes are TRBV5-1 and TRBJ1-2; D is possibly TRBD1 (6 bases). V lost 3 bases to trimming and J lost 2 bases, with 14 bases between them. This CDR3 spans 15 amino acids. Germline CDR1 is SGHRS and CDR2 is YFSETQ. CDR3 loop: CASSSGGTKNYGYTF. DNA of the CDR3: TGCGCCAGCAGCTCGGGGGGGACAAAGAACTATGGCTACACCTTC.

This clone has only a few counts. The V call is TRBV27, the J call TRBJ1-6; 7 positions match TRBD1. From germline, CDR1 is MNHEY and CDR2 SMNVEV (reference sequence). This CDR3 has 13 residues. V trimming: 10 bases; J trimming: 10 bases; junction bases outside the gene matches: 10. This CDR3 reads CATRQGLVSPLHF. The CDR3 DNA is TGTGCCACCAGACAGGGCCTCGTCTCACCCCTCCACTTT.

The chain is built from TRBV7-8 and TRBJ1-1; D not resolved. The CDR3 length is 13 residues. Germline V gene lookup returns CDR1 SGHVS and CDR2 FQNEAQ. The ends were cut back, 6 bases at V and 3 bases at J, with 11 bases in the middle. The CDR3 DNA reads as TGTGCCAGCAGTGAAGGGCGGGACACTGAAGCTTTCTTT. It encodes CASSEGRDTEAFF.

The chain uses TRBV14 and TRBJ2-7; D possibly corresponds to TRBD2 (6 bases). The length of the CDR3 is 14 residues. The V end was cut by 5 bases, the J end by 2 bases, with 13 bases between. The germline V gene encodes CDR1 SGHDN and CDR2 FVKESK. The CDR3 region has the DNA TGTGCCAGCAGCACCCCGGGACTCCCCTACGAGCAGTACTTC. This codes for CASSTPGLPYEQYF. Full variable domain (missing parts from reference TRBV14 and TRBJ2-7): EAGVTQFPSHSVIEKGQTVTLRCDPISGHDNLYWYRRVMGKEIKFLLHFVKESKQDESGMPNNRFLAERTGGTYSTLKVQPAELEDSGVYFCASSTPGLPYEQYFGPGTRLTVT.

The chain joins TRBV29-1 to TRBJ1-1; 7 positions agree with TRBD1. The CDR3 is 13 residues long. The germline V gene encodes CDR1 SQVTM and CDR2 ANQGSEA. The trim removed 7 bases at V and 0 bases at J, leaving 5 bases unmatched. The CDR3 loop reads CSAWDSLNTEAFF. In DNA form, the CDR3 reads TGCAGCGCCTGGGACAGTTTGAACACTGAAGCTTTCTTT.

This clone turned up a few times. The genes are TRBV28 and TRBJ1-1, with TRBD1 as a possible D gene (5 bases). The CDR3 is 16 amino acids. In germline, CDR1 is MDHEN, CDR2 SYDVKM. V was shortened by 4 bases and J by 1 base, with 16 bases between the two germline ends. The CDR3 region has the DNA TGTGCCAGCAGTTCCCCGACAGATTTCCCGAACACTGAAGCTTTCTTT. This translates into CASSSPTDFPNTEAFF.

V usage is TRBV9 and J usage is TRBJ1-1; TRBD1 might be the D (5 bases). CDR1 and CDR2 (germline): SGDLS, YYNGEE. The CDR3 is 14 residues long. The V gene lost 5 bases and the J gene lost 11 bases, with 22 bases spanning the gap. CDR3 loop: CASSGAGDGAGAFF. CDR3 coding DNA: TGTGCCAGCAGTGGAGCGGGGGACGGCGCCGGTGCTTTCTTT. The whole variable domain, remainder taken from reference TRBV9 and TRBJ1-1, is DSGVTQTPKHLITATGQRVTLRCSPRSGDLSVYWYQQSLDQGLQFLIQYYNGEERAKGNILERFSAQQFPDLHSELNLSSLELGDSALYFCASSGAGDGAGAFFGQGTRLTVV.

This sequence joins TRBV14 and TRBJ2-2; a possible D gene is TRBD1 (6 bases). The CDR3 consists of 17 residues. Germline CDR1 and CDR2: SGHDN and FVKESK. V was clipped by 0 bases and J by 3 bases, with 14 bases between them. The DNA of the CDR3 is TGTGCCAGCAGCCAAGATTGGGGGCTTGGGTACACCGGGGAGCTGTTTTTT. This gives the protein CASSQDWGLGYTGELFF.

CDR3 loop: CASSSRWDSTEAFF. In DNA form, the CDR3 reads TGTGCCAGCAGTTCCCGCTGGGACTCCACTGAAGCTTTCTTT. J is TRBJ1-1 and V is TRBV6-5; D may be TRBD1 (5 bases). V gave up 4 bases and J gave up 4 bases, with 13 bases separating them. Germline-derived CDR1 and CDR2 are MNHEY and SVGAGI. This CDR3 has 14 residues.

The gene calls are TRBV12-5 and TRBJ1-2, with 10 bases that match TRBD1. CDR3 size: 18 residues. Germline V gives CDR1 LGHNT, CDR2 FRNRAP. Trimming removed 0 bases from V and 6 bases from J; junction bases left unmatched: 13. In DNA, the CDR3 is TGTGCTAGTGGTTTGGTACGGTTTGGGACAGGGGACGAGAATGGCTACACCTTC. Residues: CASGLVRFGTGDENGYTF.

CDR3 amino acids: CASSAPKGRLDHNEQFF. In DNA, the CDR3 is TGCGCCAGCAGCGCTCCTAAAGGTCGGCTAGACCACAATGAGCAGTTCTTC. V gene TRBV4-1 combines with J gene TRBJ2-1, with D unclear. V was shortened by 5 bases and J by 5 bases, with 22 bases between the two germline ends. Per the germline V gene, CDR1 is MGHRA and CDR2 is YSYEKL. The CDR3 sequence is 17 residues long.

CDR3 region: CASSLGQGGAFF. In DNA, the CDR3 is TGTGCCAGCAGCTTAGGTCAGGGCGGAGCTTTCTTT. The J gene is TRBJ1-1, the V gene TRBV11-3, with D maybe TRBD1 (5 bases). V lost 1 base and J lost 10, with 10 bases in between. CDR3 length: 12 amino acids. Per germline, CDR1 SGHNT and CDR2 YENEEA.

This clone has a handful of counts. The rearrangement joins TRBV7-2 to TRBJ2-5; 7 nucleotides match TRBD1. The DNA end lines up better with TRBJ2-7; the J call may be wrong. CDR1 is SGHTA and CDR2 is FQGNSA in the germline V gene. This CDR3 comprises 12 residues. CDR3 nucleotides: TGTGCCAGCAGCCGACAGGGTGTCGAGCAGTACTTC. It encodes CASSRQGVEQYF.

The chain employs TRBV28 and TRBJ1-1, with 8 bases matching TRBD1. The germline CDR1 and CDR2 sequences are MDHEN and SYDVKM. J gave up 6 bases and V 5 bases, and 8 bases lay outside the gene matches. The CDR3 runs to 14 residues. CDR3 loop: CASSTGQGSAEAFF. The CDR3 DNA sequence: TGTGCCAGCAGTACTGGACAGGGATCGGCTGAAGCTTTCTTT.

The V and J genes are TRBV4-1 and TRBJ1-2, with 8 bases lining up with TRBD1. CDR3 length: 18 amino acids. Germline V CDR1 and CDR2: MGHRA, YSYEKL. The V and J ends lost 0 bases and 0 bases, in that order; junction bases with no gene match: 9. The CDR3 is CASSQDWETGVANYGYTF. CDR3 DNA: TGCGCCAGCAGCCAAGATTGGGAGACAGGGGTAGCTAACTATGGCTACACCTTC.

The V gene is TRBV2, the J gene TRBJ2-6; D is possibly TRBD2 (5 bases). The CDR3 spans 13 residues. CDR1 is SNHLY and CDR2 is FYNNEI in the germline V gene. V lost 8 bases to trimming and J lost 3 bases, with 8 bases between them. This CDR3 reads CASGRGGANVLTF. The CDR3 nucleotides are TGTGCCAGCGGACGGGGTGGGGCCAACGTCCTGACTTTC.

This chain connects TRBV7-6 to TRBJ2-3; 7 nucleotides line up with TRBD2. Unmatched junction bases numbered 3, after V lost 3 bases and J lost 3 bases. Germline assignment: CDR1 SGHVS and CDR2 FNYEAQ. The CDR3 spans 14 residues. CDR3 loop: CASSFGGGTDTQYF. CDR3 DNA: TGTGCCAGCAGCTTTGGCGGGGGAACAGATACGCAGTATTTT.

The J gene is TRBJ2-6, the V gene TRBV7-2; TRBD1 is a possible D gene (6 bases). The CDR3 has 16 amino acids. V gave up 5 bases and J gave up 2 bases, with 13 bases separating them. Per germline, CDR1 SGHTA and CDR2 FQGNSA. The DNA of the CDR3 is TGTGCCAGCAGCGCCTACAGGGCGGCTGGGGCCAACGTCCTGACTTTC. Its translation is CASSAYRAAGANVLTF.

The chain joins TRBV4-1 to TRBJ1-1; perhaps TRBD1 as D (5 bases). In germline, CDR1 is MGHRA, CDR2 YSYEKL. CDR3 length: 15 amino acids. Trimming took off 0 bases at V and 3 bases at J, with 11 bases between the two ends. The CDR3 nucleotides read TGCGCCAGCAGCCAAGATCGACAGCCTTACACTGAAGCTTTCTTT. Protein sequence: CASSQDRQPYTEAFF.

The CDR3 loop reads CASSPDRITYEQYF. The CDR3 region has the DNA TGTGCCAGCTCACCGGACAGGATAACCTACGAGCAGTACTTC. The chain employs TRBV18 and TRBJ2-7; 7 bases are shared with TRBD1. The germline CDR1 and CDR2 sequences are KGHSH and LQKENI. The CDR3 runs 14 residues. V lost 3 bases, J lost 2 bases, and 4 bases stayed unmatched.